The 22 T cell receptor beta chains below all came from one sample that was sequenced in a study of blood T cells in healthy people across ages. Then a second PCR, running roughly 7 to 11 cycles, was carried out with a sample-barcoded 5' primer and a J-beta primer mix. In TCRdb, the 5' RACE reads were re-called with MiXCR into one record per CDR3 protein. Of hundreds of thousands of distinct CDR3 sequences in the sample, around 46% were seen once. Sequenced material: blood. The receptor source for this set is a woman aged 60-75 years in good health.

This clonotype has more than one count but fewer than ten. The V call is TRBV6-5, the J call TRBJ2-1; 7 nucleotides match TRBD2. The CDR3 contains 15 residues. CDR1 and CDR2 from the germline V gene are MNHEY and SVGAGI. J was trimmed by 5 bases and V by 2 bases; bases with no gene match: 6. The CDR3 spells CASSYGAGEDNEQFF. DNA of the CDR3: TGTGCCAGCAGTTACGGGGCGGGAGAAGACAATGAGCAGTTCTTC.

This clonotype appeared many times. J is TRBJ2-1 and V is TRBV4-3; tentatively, D is TRBD2 (6 bases). Trimming took off 0 bases at V and 12 bases at J, with 12 bases between the two ends. Per germline, CDR1 LGHNA and CDR2 YSLEER. The CDR3 is 13 amino acids. In nucleotides, the CDR3 is TGCGCCAGCAGCCAAGATCTGAGGGAGGCGCAGTTCTTC. Amino acid sequence: CASSQDLREAQFF.

The chain couples TRBV6-1 to TRBJ1-2; D may be TRBD1 (5 bases). The CDR3 is 15 amino acids. Germline values: CDR1 MNHNS, CDR2 SASEGT. Trimming removed 6 bases at V and 4 bases at J, with 18 bases between. CDR3 nucleotide sequence: TGTGCCAGCAGCCTTTCCAGGGACGGTATCTATGGCTACACCTTC. It encodes CASSLSRDGIYGYTF.

This rearrangement joins TRBV28 to TRBJ2-1; possible D gene TRBD1, 5 bases. The CDR3 covers 11 residues. Trimming pared 3 bases from V and 10 bases from J, leaving 7 bases between. Germline CDR1 reads MDHEN; CDR2 reads SYDVKM. CDR3 in DNA: TGTGCCAGCAGTTTCGGACAAGAGCAGTTCTTC. This sequence encodes CASSFGQEQFF.

Many counts were recorded for this clonotype. In nucleotides, the CDR3 is TGCGCCAGCAGCCAAGATCGTGGGAATTCCTACGAGCAGTACTTC. This encodes CASSQDRGNSYEQYF. The rearrangement joins TRBV4-3 to TRBJ2-7; D call uncertain. CDR3 length equals 15 residues. Trimming took off 0 bases at V and 1 base at J, with 10 bases between the two ends. Germline V CDR1 and CDR2: LGHNA, YSLEER.

CDR3 loop: CSARAGRSNNEQYF. CDR3 DNA sequence: TGCAGTGCCCGAGCGGGACGGTCTAACAATGAGCAGTACTTC. V and J are TRBV20-1 and TRBJ2-1; 7 bases agree with TRBD2. Near its end, the DNA agrees better with TRBJ2-7, so the J call may be wrong. The CDR3 covers 14 residues. Per the germline V gene, CDR1 is DFQATT and CDR2 is SNEGSKA (reference sequence).

This clonotype has a handful of counts. This sequence joins TRBV30 and TRBJ2-5; tentatively, D is TRBD2 (5 bases). V was clipped by 1 base and J by 7 bases, with 19 bases between them. This CDR3 comprises 15 residues. Germline V lookup: CDR1 GTSNPN, CDR2 SVGIG (reference sequence). Here the CDR3 DNA reads TGTGCCTGGAGTGAACAGCATGGGGAGTTGGGGACCCAGTACTTC. It encodes CAWSEQHGELGTQYF.

This chain connects TRBV11-3 to TRBJ2-7, with 10 nucleotides matching TRBD1. The J call could be wrong; TRBJ2-5 is a better fit for the DNA end. The CDR3 runs 16 residues. The germline V gene has CDR1 SGHNT and CDR2 YENEEA. The CDR3 bases are TGTGCCAGCAGCTTAGGGGACAGGGGCCCCCTGGAGACCCAGTACTTC. The encoded protein is CASSLGDRGPLETQYF.

Regarding this clonotype: One end of the junction fails to match germline, which may point to a read error. The chain's CDR3 is CASSPGLAGGVVEQYF. The CDR3 DNA sequence: TGTGCTAGCAGCCCGGGACTAGCGGGAGGGGTTGTCGAGCAGTACTTC. This chain links TRBV7-7 with TRBJ2-7, with 16 bases that match TRBD2. CDR3 size: 16 residues. The V gene's germline CDR1 is SSHAT and CDR2 FNYEAQ (reference sequence).

CDR3 nucleotides: TGTGCCAGCACCACTCGAGCGGGGGGGAGGGGGAACATTCAGTACTTC. Protein product: CASTTRAGGRGNIQYF. The V gene is TRBV12-3 or TRBV12-4, the J gene TRBJ2-7, with 10 positions matching TRBD2. The J call may be in error: the DNA end matches TRBJ2-4 better. The CDR3 covers 16 residues.

The gene calls are TRBV7-2 and TRBJ2-1; TRBD1 or TRBD2 may be the D gene (6 bases each). CDR3 length equals 14 residues. V lost 5 bases to trimming and J lost 12 bases, with 20 bases between them. Germline lookup yields CDR1 SGHTA and CDR2 FQGNSA. CDR3: CASSPRTLGGGQFF. The DNA for the CDR3 is TGTGCCAGCAGCCCTCGCACCTTGGGGGGCGGGCAGTTCTTC.

A note on this clonotype: Possible read error: a much larger clone is one base away. The V and J genes are TRBV5-1 and TRBJ2-1; TRBD2 matches 11 bases. Germline V gives CDR1 SGHRS, CDR2 YFSETQ. V lost 0 bases, J lost 9 bases, and 5 bases stayed unmatched. The CDR3 has 15 residues. The chain's CDR3 is CASSLAGLAVSEQFF. CDR3 in DNA: TGCGCCAGCAGCTTGGCGGGACTAGCGGTAAGTGAGCAGTTCTTC.

V and J are TRBV6-2 or TRBV6-3 and TRBJ2-7; 14 bases map to TRBD2. The ends lost 2 bases at V and 4 bases at J; junction bases unmatched: 4. The V gene's germline CDR1 is MNHEY and CDR2 SVGEGT. This CDR3 has 16 amino acids. The CDR3 is CASSYPTSGRAYEQYF. CDR3 DNA: TGTGCCAGCAGTTACCCGACTAGCGGGAGGGCGTACGAGCAGTACTTC.

On this clonotype itself: At one of its ends the junction is not consistent with the germline gene, which may arise from a read error. The V gene is TRBV2, the J gene TRBJ1-1; a weak D match, TRBD1 (6 bases). The CDR3 is 16 amino acids. Germline assignment: CDR1 SNHLY and CDR2 FYNNEI. This chain's CDR3 is CASSEATGRMNTEAFF. CDR3 bases: TGTGCCAGCAGTGAAGCTACAGGGCGGATGAACACCGAAGCTTTCTTT. The full variable domain, rest sourced from reference TRBV2 and TRBJ1-1, is EPEVTQTPSHQVTQMGQEVILRCVPISNHLYFYWYRQILGQKVEFLVSFYNNEISEKSEIFDDQFSVERPDGSNFTLKIRSTKLEDSAMYFCASSEATGRMNTEAFFGQGTRLTVV.

This clonotype has more than one count but fewer than ten. The chain links TRBV6-1 to TRBJ2-1, with 16 bases lining up with TRBD2. The germline CDR1 and CDR2 sequences are MNHNS and SASEGT. The CDR3 has 18 residues. The V segment lost 6 bases and the J segment 0 bases; nucleotides outside the gene matches: 5. The CDR3 here is CASRGTSGGVSSYNEQFF. The DNA for the CDR3 is TGTGCCAGCAGGGGGACTAGCGGGGGGGTTAGCTCCTACAATGAGCAGTTCTTC.

There are many counts of this clonotype. The chain links TRBV20-1 to TRBJ2-5; a possible D gene is TRBD1 (6 bases). The last part of the DNA fits TRBJ2-7 better; the J call may be wrong. Germline V gene sequence: CDR1 DFQATT, CDR2 SNEGSKA (reference sequence). The length of the CDR3 is 15 residues. The CDR3 bases are TGCAGTGCTAGAGACGCCGGGTCAGGGGTAGTCGAGCAGTACTTC. Its protein product is CSARDAGSGVVEQYF.

This clonotype showed up just a few times. V and J are TRBV6-1 and TRBJ2-1; TRBD2 matches at 14 bases. CDR3 length equals 18 residues. Germline CDR1 reads MNHNS; CDR2 reads SASEGT. Unmatched junction bases numbered 5, after V lost 4 bases and J lost 0 bases. The CDR3 DNA follows: TGTGCCAGCAGTGGGACTAGCGGGAGGTTTAGCTCCTACAATGAGCAGTTCTTC. It encodes CASSGTSGRFSSYNEQFF.

The V gene is TRBV6-2 or TRBV6-3, the J gene TRBJ2-7; no clear D. Trimming took off 7 bases at V and 3 bases at J, with 7 bases between the two ends. The germline gives CDR1 MNHEY, CDR2 SVGEGT. CDR3 length: 11 residues. This CDR3 reads CASNFVYEQYF. CDR3 DNA: TGTGCCAGCAATTTTGTCTACGAGCAGTACTTC.

A few counts support this clonotype. The CDR3 DNA follows: TGCAGTGCTAGGGACTCAGTCTACAATGAGCAGTTCTTC. Translated, it gives CSARDSVYNEQFF. The chain employs TRBV20-1 and TRBJ2-1; a possible D gene is TRBD2 (5 bases). The V end was cut by 3 bases, the J end by 3 bases, with 9 bases between. Germline-derived CDR1 and CDR2 are DFQATT and SNEGSKA (reference sequence). This CDR3 spans 13 amino acids.

A word on this clonotype: A clone one base away is much larger, so this may be a read error. J is TRBJ2-1 and V is TRBV5-1; D possibly uses TRBD1 or TRBD2 (7 bases each). The V gene's germline CDR1 is SGHRS and CDR2 YFSETQ. This CDR3 has 13 amino acids. The CDR3 loop is CTSGDSGNNEQFF. The CDR3 DNA follows: TGCACCAGCGGGGACAGCGGAAACAATGAGCAGTTCTTC.

This clonotype has only a few counts. CDR3: CSVQRGLDGYTF. The CDR3 DNA reads as TGCAGCGTCCAGCGGGGGCTGGATGGCTACACCTTC. The rearrangement links TRBV29-1 to TRBJ1-2, with D maybe TRBD1 (6 bases). Germline loops: CDR1 SQVTM, CDR2 ANQGSEA. The CDR3 is 12 residues long. V lost 6 bases and J lost 6, with 14 bases in between. Filled out from reference TRBV29-1 and TRBJ1-2, the complete variable domain reads SAVISQKPSRDICQRGTSLTIQCQVDSQVTMMFWYRQQPGQSLTLIATANQGSEATYESGFVIDKFPISRPNLTFSTLTVSNMSPEDSSIYLCSVQRGLDGYTFGSGTRLTVV.

With regard to this clonotype: The junction departs from the called germline gene at one end, perhaps through a read error. The chain uses TRBV7-9 and TRBJ2-3, with D uncertain. The V gene's germline CDR1 is SEHNR and CDR2 FQNEAQ (reference sequence). The CDR3 totals 15 residues. The DNA of the CDR3 is TGTGCCAGCAGCTTACTGGCGGACCTCACAGATACGCGGTATTTT. Translating it yields CASSLLADLTDTRYF.